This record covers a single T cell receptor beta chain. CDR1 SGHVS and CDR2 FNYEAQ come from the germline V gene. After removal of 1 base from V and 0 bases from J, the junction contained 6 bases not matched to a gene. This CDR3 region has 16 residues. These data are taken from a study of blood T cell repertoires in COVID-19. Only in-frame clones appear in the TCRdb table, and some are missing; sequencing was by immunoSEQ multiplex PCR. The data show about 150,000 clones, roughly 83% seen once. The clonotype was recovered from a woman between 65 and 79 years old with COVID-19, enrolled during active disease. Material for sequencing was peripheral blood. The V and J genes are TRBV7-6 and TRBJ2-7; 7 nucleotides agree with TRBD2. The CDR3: CASSLEGGGSSYEQYF. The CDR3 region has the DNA TGTGCCAGCAGCTTAGAGGGCGGGGGTAGCTCCTACGAGCAGTACTTC.